This is a list of T cell receptor beta chains from one sample in a study of blood T cell repertoires in COVID-19. The data were produced by immunoSEQ multiplex PCR, yet TCRdb's version contains in-frame clones alone and is incomplete. The data contain about 170,000 clones, roughly 85% of them singletons. Sequencing was carried out using PBMCs or T cells enriched from blood (not recorded which). Receptors were obtained from a woman between 70 and 85 years old in a cohort exposed to, infected with or recovered from COVID-19 (not recorded which). Each CDR3 is given with its conserved first and last residue. The order of the fields is V gene, clone size, D gene, J gene, CDR3 DNA, CDR3 protein. A D gene is named only where the DNA matches it firmly. Rows may omit the clone size; those that give it use once, few, many or a size class.

TRBV2	once	TRBD1	TRBJ1-4	TGTGCCAGCAGTGCGAGGACAGGAAATAATGAAAAACTGTTTTTT	CASSARTGNNEKLFF
TRBV5-4	NA	NA	TRBJ2-3	TGTGCCAGCAGCCATAGCGGAACCTCAGATACGCAGTATTTT	CASSHSGTSDTQYF
TRBV18	NA	TRBD1	TRBJ1-1	TGTGCCAGCTCATCGACCGGGACAGCCGCTTTCTTT	CASSSTGTAAFF
TRBV30	NA	NA	TRBJ1-6	TGTGCCTGGAGTGTCACAGAGAATTCACCCCTCCACTTT	CAWSVTENSPLHF
TRBV5-4	NA	NA	TRBJ1-1	TGTGCCAGCAGCCCTCCCGCAGGGGTTACTGAAGCTTTCTTT	CASSPPAGVTEAFF
TRBV5-6	NA	NA	TRBJ2-1	TGTGCCAGCAGCTTGGAGGGCAGGGTAGGCAATGAGCAGTTCTTC	CASSLEGRVGNEQFF
TRBV21-1	NA	NA	TRBJ1-5	TGTGCCAGCAGCAATCTGTCAGAATATAGCAATCAGCCCCAGCATTTT	CASSNLSEYSNQPQHF
TRBV7-2	NA	NA	TRBJ1-6	TGTGCCAGCAGCTTAGCCCCGAGCTCCTATAATTCACCCCTCCACTTT	CASSLAPSSYNSPLHF
TRBV7-2	NA	NA	TRBJ1-1	TGTGCCAGCAGCGCGGACAGGAACACTGAAGCTTTCTTT	CASSADRNTEAFF
TRBV2	NA	TRBD1	TRBJ1-3	TGTGCCAGCAGTGGGGGACAGGGAGGAAACACCATATATTTT	CASSGGQGGNTIYF
TRBV19	NA	TRBD1	TRBJ2-1	TGTGCCAGTAGTGGCCAGGGGGCGAGCTCCTACAATGAGCAGTTCTTC	CASSGQGASSYNEQFF
TRBV5-1	NA	TRBD2	TRBJ2-1	TGCGCCAGCAGCTTGGAAGCGGGAGTTTACAATGAGCAGTTCTTC	CASSLEAGVYNEQFF
TRBV5-4	NA	TRBD2	TRBJ2-1	TGTGCCAGCAGTCGAACTAGCGGGAGAGGGAATGAGCAGTTCTTC	CASSRTSGRGNEQFF
TRBV3-1/TRBV3-2	NA	TRBD2	TRBJ2-5	TGTGCCAGCAGCTATTTGGGCGGGAGGGCCCGAGAGACCCAGTACTTC	CASSYLGGRARETQYF
TRBV5-5	once	NA	TRBJ1-6	TGTGCCAGCAGACAATTTGAGGGTGCTAATTCACCCCTCCACTTT	CASRQFEGANSPLHF
TRBV5-5	once	NA	TRBJ2-1	TGTGCCAGCAGCTTATTAGGGACAATTGACAATGAGCAGTTCTTC	CASSLLGTIDNEQFF
TRBV29-1	NA	NA	TRBJ2-4	TGCAGCGTTGTTTCAGGGCAGGACATTCAGTACTTC	CSVVSGQDIQYF
TRBV18	NA	TRBD1	TRBJ2-2	TGTGCCAGCTCACCACTGGGACAGAGAATGGTCGCCGGGGAGCTGTTTTTT	CASSPLGQRMVAGELFF
TRBV3-1/TRBV3-2	NA	NA	TRBJ2-3	TGTGCCAGCAGCCAAGAAATGAAAACAGGACAGTATTTT	CASSQEMKTGQYF
TRBV29-1	NA	TRBD1	TRBJ2-7	TGCAGCGTTGCCCAATCGGGGGTTGGACAGGGAGAGCAGTACTTC	CSVAQSGVGQGEQYF
TRBV6-5	few	NA	TRBJ1-1	TGTGCCAGCAGTTCCCAGGTGTCCACTGAAGCTTTCTTT	CASSSQVSTEAFF
TRBV9	NA	NA	TRBJ2-2	TGTGCCAGCAGCGTTTATGCCGGGGAGCTGTTTTTT	CASSVYAGELFF
TRBV10-3	few	TRBD2	TRBJ2-7	TGTGCCATCAGCGGGACTAGCGGGAGAGGAAGCTACGAGCAGTACTTC	CAISGTSGRGSYEQYF
TRBV5-4	NA	NA	TRBJ2-7	TGTGCCAGCAGCCATCCAACCACAACCTACGAGCAGTACTTC	CASSHPTTTYEQYF
TRBV5-8	NA	NA	TRBJ1-5	TGTGCCAGCAACCCTTACGGGGGAGATCAGCCCCAGCATTTT	CASNPYGGDQPQHF
TRBV10-3	NA	TRBD1	TRBJ1-4	TGTGCCATCGGACAGGGGGCACTGGACGAAAAACTGTTTTTT	CAIGQGALDEKLFF
TRBV2	NA	NA	TRBJ1-1	TGTGCCAGCAGTGAAGCAACCAGGGCCTTCATGAACACTGAAGCTTTCTTT	CASSEATRAFMNTEAFF
TRBV19	NA	NA	TRBJ2-1	TGTGCCAGTAGTATGACTCTAGCGAACAATGAGCAGTTCTTC	CASSMTLANNEQFF
TRBV11-2	NA	TRBD2	TRBJ2-7	TGTGCCAGCAGCTACGTAGCGGGAGGGCCCTACGAGCAGTACTTC	CASSYVAGGPYEQYF
TRBV7-3	NA	TRBD2	TRBJ2-5	TGTGCCAGCAGCTTCCTTCCGGGACTAGCGGGAGAGACCCAGTACTTC	CASSFLPGLAGETQYF